This is a list of T cell receptor beta chains from one sample in a study of vaccination effects on CD4 cells after COVID-19. The data were produced by immunoSEQ multiplex PCR, yet TCRdb's version contains in-frame clones alone and is incomplete. This sample carries 29,000 or so clones, under 85% of them seen once, and the ten largest clones take about a sixth. Their recognized antigens are unknown. The sequencing here drew on CD4+ T cells from PBMCs cultured with HCoV-OC43 spike peptides, taken after COVID-19 vaccination. These TCRs come from a human donor who received a COVID-19 vaccine. The CDR3 runs from the conserved cysteine through the conserved F or W. The D gene is left open where the match is weak. Part of the rows lack a size; the others show once, few, many or a class for expanded clones.

v_gene	abundance	d_gene	j_gene	CDR3nt	CDR3aa
TRBV2	.	.	TRBJ1-5	TGTGCCAGCAGTCAGGGTTATAGCAATCAGCCCCAGCATTTT	CASSQGYSNQPQHF
TRBV10-3	once	.	TRBJ1-2	TGTGCCATCAGTGAGTCGCGAGGCTACACCTTC	CAISESRGYTF
TRBV5-5	.	.	TRBJ2-5	TGTGCCAGCAGCTTTTGGCAGGCGCAAGAGACCCAGTACTTC	CASSFWQAQETQYF
TRBV5-6	.	TRBD1	TRBJ1-6	TGTGCCAGCTTGGACAGGACTTACGGGTCCTATAATTCACCCCTCCACTTT	CASLDRTYGSYNSPLHF
TRBV18	.	TRBD2	TRBJ2-7	TGTGCCAGCTCATCGACTAGCGCCAACTACGAGCAGTACTTC	CASSSTSANYEQYF
TRBV2	.	.	TRBJ1-1	TGTGCCAGCAGTTCGGGCCCGTCGATAAACACTGAAGCTTTCTTT	CASSSGPSINTEAFF
TRBV5-1	.	.	TRBJ2-3	TGCGCCAGCAGCCTACGGACCGAGGCGGATACGCAGTATTTT	CASSLRTEADTQYF
TRBV29-1	.	.	TRBJ2-2	TGCAGCGTTGGTTCCGGAACCGGGGAGCTGTTTTTT	CSVGSGTGELFF
TRBV29-1	few	TRBD2	TRBJ2-7	TGCAGCGCCCAAGGACTAGCGGGAGGCGAGCAGTACTTC	CSAQGLAGGEQYF
TRBV25-1	.	TRBD1	TRBJ2-5	TGTGCCAGCAGTGAGCCGACAGGGCTAGAGACCCAGTACTTC	CASSEPTGLETQYF
TRBV10-3	.	TRBD2	TRBJ2-3	TGTGCCATCAGTGAGTTTAGCGGGGGGGCAGATACGCAGTATTTT	CAISEFSGGADTQYF
TRBV6-1	.	TRBD2	TRBJ2-1	TGTGCCAGCAGTGAAGATGCGGGAGGGCCGAATGAGCAGTTCTTC	CASSEDAGGPNEQFF
TRBV25-1	.	.	TRBJ1-2	TGTGCCAGCAGTGGGAGGGGGAACTATGGCTACACCTTC	CASSGRGNYGYTF
TRBV7-2	.	.	TRBJ2-7	TGTGCCAGCAGCTTTAGAGAGACAAGGATATCCTACGAGCAGTACTTC	CASSFRETRISYEQYF
TRBV7-9	few	.	TRBJ2-3	TGTGCCAGCAGCTTAGGACTAGTCCCAGATACGCAGTATTTT	CASSLGLVPDTQYF
TRBV29-1	once	TRBD2	TRBJ2-1	TGCAGCGTTAGGTCCTATTCGGGGGGAGGGACCTACAATGAGCAGTTCTTC	CSVRSYSGGGTYNEQFF
TRBV29-1	.	TRBD1	TRBJ2-1	TGCAGCGTTGGCTCGGGACAGGGCTACAATGAGCAGTTCTTC	CSVGSGQGYNEQFF
TRBV7-2	.	TRBD1	TRBJ2-7	TGTGCCAGCAGCTTTGACAGGGTGTTCTACGAGCAGTACTTC	CASSFDRVFYEQYF
TRBV19	.	TRBD1	TRBJ1-6	TGTGCCAGTAGTATATCCCTCGACAGGGTAAGCGTAGGTAATTCACCCCTCCACTTT	CASSISLDRVSVGNSPLHF
TRBV7-2	.	.	TRBJ2-4	TGTGCCAGCAGCCCCCAGCTAGCCAAAAACATTCAGTACTTC	CASSPQLAKNIQYF
TRBV24-1	once	.	TRBJ2-5	TGTGCCACCGGGACGGCAACAGAGACCCAGTACTTC	CATGTATETQYF
TRBV19	few	TRBD2	TRBJ2-7	TGTGCCAGTAGTATAGAGATAGCGGGAGTTGGGTACGAGCAGTACTTC	CASSIEIAGVGYEQYF
TRBV11-2	few	TRBD1	TRBJ1-1	TGTGCCAGCAGCCCTCGACAGGGCCCTGAAACTGAAGCTTTCTTT	CASSPRQGPETEAFF
TRBV3-1/TRBV3-2	.	.	TRBJ1-3	TGTGCCAGCAGCGAAGGGGCCGGGACCCTGGCGAACACCATATATTTT	CASSEGAGTLANTIYF
TRBV2	.	.	TRBJ1-1	TGTGCCAGCAGTGGGAGTCGCAACACTGAAGCTTTCTTT	CASSGSRNTEAFF
TRBV30	.	.	TRBJ1-1	TGTGCCTGGATGGTCGGAGGCGACACTGAAGCTTTCTTT	CAWMVGGDTEAFF
TRBV28	few	.	TRBJ1-5	TGTGCCAGCAGTTTCTCTGGGCCGGGGGTGCCCCAGCATTTT	CASSFSGPGVPQHF
TRBV5-8	.	.	TRBJ2-1	TGTGCCAGCAGCTTGTTGGATGCCCTTGAGCAGTTCTTC	CASSLLDALEQFF
TRBV7-9	once	TRBD1	TRBJ1-2	TGTGCCAGCAGCCCTCGGACAGGGGATGGCTACACCTTC	CASSPRTGDGYTF
TRBV19	.	TRBD1	TRBJ2-7	TGTGCCAGTAGTATAGAAGGCAGGGGGCTTTACGAGCAGTACTTC	CASSIEGRGLYEQYF
TRBV7-2	.	TRBD1	TRBJ1-6	TGTGCCAGCAGCTTAGCCCCGACAGGGGGTTATTCACCCCTCCACTTT	CASSLAPTGGYSPLHF
TRBV10-1	.	.	TRBJ2-7	TGCGCCAGCAGCGGGACAACGAACTCCTACGAGCAGTACTTC	CASSGTTNSYEQYF
TRBV14	.	.	TRBJ2-1	TGTGCCAGCAGCCGAGGACGTAACAATGAGCAGTTCTTC	CASSRGRNNEQFF
TRBV12-3/TRBV12-4	.	.	TRBJ1-3	TGTGCCAGCAGTTTACAGAGGGACACCATATATTTT	CASSLQRDTIYF
TRBV4-2	.	.	TRBJ1-1	TGTGCCAGCAGCCCCCGAGCCCTGGGGACTGAAGCTTTCTTT	CASSPRALGTEAFF
TRBV5-6	.	.	TRBJ2-7	TGTGCCAGCAGCTTACTCGGGCCAAACCCCTACGAGCAGTACTTC	CASSLLGPNPYEQYF
TRBV5-4	.	.	TRBJ1-4	TGTGCCAGCAGCGCAGAAACAGGGAATAGACTGTTTTTT	CASSAETGNRLFF
TRBV27	.	.	TRBJ1-6	TGTGCCAGCAGTCCAAACCAACGGACCGGCCGCTACCTTAATTCACCCCTCCACTTT	CASSPNQRTGRYLNSPLHF
TRBV4-1	once	.	TRBJ1-1	TGCGCCAGCAGCCAAGTGAGGGGGTCGGGTGAAGCTTTCTTT	CASSQVRGSGEAFF
TRBV28	few	.	TRBJ1-2	TGTGCCAGCAGTTTCCCCGTAGGTGGCGGCTACACCTTC	CASSFPVGGGYTF
TRBV7-9	.	TRBD2	TRBJ2-3	TGTGCCAGCAGCTTAACAACTAGCGGGATGGTTGTTGAGCAGTATTTT	CASSLTTSGMVVEQYF
TRBV5-1	.	TRBD2	TRBJ2-2	TGCGCCAGCAGCTTGACCCGACTAGCGGGAGACGTCGGGGAGCTGTTTTTT	CASSLTRLAGDVGELFF
TRBV4-2	once	TRBD2	TRBJ2-1	TGTGCCAGCAGCCAAGACGGCCTAGCGGGGAGCTCCTACAATGAGCAGTTCTTC	CASSQDGLAGSSYNEQFF
TRBV5-1	.	TRBD2	TRBJ2-5	TGCGCCAGCAGCTTGGCCGCGGGGACTACTCTGTACTTC	CASSLAAGTTLYF
TRBV6-1	.	.	TRBJ2-2	TGTGCCAGCAGTGAAGCGCTTGGGGGGGCCGCCGGGGAGCTGTTTTTT	CASSEALGGAAGELFF
TRBV10-3	.	TRBD2	TRBJ2-1	TGTGCCTCCAGGGTAGCGGGATCCTCCTACAATGAGCAGTTCTTC	CASRVAGSSYNEQFF
TRBV28	.	TRBD1	TRBJ1-2	TGTGCCAGCAGTAGCGGACAGGGGGCTAACTATGGCTACACCTTC	CASSSGQGANYGYTF
TRBV15	.	.	TRBJ2-1	TGTGCCACCAGCAGAGATATTGGGCGACCGTTCTTC	CATSRDIGRPFF
TRBV6-5	.	TRBD1	TRBJ1-5	TGTGCCAGCAGGAAACCCCGGGACAGTGACCAGCATTTT	CASRKPRDSDQHF
TRBV12-3/TRBV12-4	.	.	TRBJ2-7	TGTGCCAGCAGTTTAATCTCCTACGAGCAGTACTTC	CASSLISYEQYF
TRBV6-5	.	.	TRBJ1-1	TGTGCCAGCAGGCGGACAAACAGGGCTGAAGCTTTCTTT	CASRRTNRAEAFF
TRBV3-1/TRBV3-2	few	TRBD2	TRBJ2-6	TGTGCCAGCAGCCCGGGACTAGCGGGAGCTGGGGCCAACGTCCTGACTTTC	CASSPGLAGAGANVLTF
TRBV18	.	.	TRBJ2-5	TGTGCCAGCTCACCACCGGGGCTCCAAGAGACCCAGTACTTC	CASSPPGLQETQYF
TRBV5-1	.	TRBD1	TRBJ1-1	TGCGCCAGCAGCTTGCGGGTGGGACAGGGGGGAGAAGCTTTCTTT	CASSLRVGQGGEAFF